The following is a T cell receptor (beta chain) sequence with its context. CDR1 and CDR2 from the germline V gene are KGHDR and SFDVKD. Trimming shortened V by 4 bases and J by 5 bases, and 17 bases separated the two germline ends. The CDR3 is made up of 16 amino acids. This record belongs to a study of blood T cell repertoires in COVID-19. Measured with immunoSEQ multiplex PCR; TCRdb has only the in-frame clones, and not every one. In the table there are fewer than 90,000 clones, around four fifths of which are singletons. What was sequenced was peripheral blood. The chain uses TRBV24-1 and TRBJ2-1; a possible D gene is TRBD2 (6 bases). This TCR derives from a man aged 60-69 years with COVID-19, enrolled during active disease. Here the CDR3 reads CATSDLPGLGNNEQFF. CDR3 DNA sequence: TGTGCCACCAGTGACCTGCCGGGACTGGGAAACAATGAGCAGTTCTTC.